This T cell receptor (beta chain) was obtained from a study of cytomegalovirus exposure and HLA in healthy donors. Study-wide results and limits: TCR beta sequences reportedly predicted the HLA-A and HLA-B alleles of most subjects accurately. A likely sequencing artifact accounted for one observed cluster of highly shared sequence variants. It was approximately 150 TCR beta chains that were listed as cytomegalovirus-associated.

The CDR3 totals 14 residues. V lost 6 bases to trimming and J lost 1 base, with 10 bases between them. Germline-derived CDR1 and CDR2 are MNHNY and SVGAGI (reference sequence). The PCR was carried out with 60 Vbeta primers and 13 Jbeta primers. The repertoire was sequenced with immunoSEQ multiplex PCR; TCRdb's copy has only in-frame clones and lacks some. The table shows over 150,000 clones, with 70% to 80% occurring only once. As to this clone: Antigen: not known.

This receptor was obtained from a young man in good health and CMV-seropositive. The chain carries TRBV6-6 and TRBJ1-5; D is possibly TRBD1 (5 bases). Sequenced sample: PBMCs. CDR3 coding DNA: TGTGCCAGCAGCCCCCGACAGAGCAATCAGCCCCAGCATTTT. Translation: CASSPRQSNQPQHF.